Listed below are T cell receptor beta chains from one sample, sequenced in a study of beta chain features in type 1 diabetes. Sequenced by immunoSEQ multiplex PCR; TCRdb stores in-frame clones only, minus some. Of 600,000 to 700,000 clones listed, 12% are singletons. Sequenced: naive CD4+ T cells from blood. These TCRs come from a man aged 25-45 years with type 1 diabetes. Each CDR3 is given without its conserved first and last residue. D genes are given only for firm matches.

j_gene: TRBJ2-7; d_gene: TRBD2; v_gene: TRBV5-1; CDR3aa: ASSLEGGGPTYEQY
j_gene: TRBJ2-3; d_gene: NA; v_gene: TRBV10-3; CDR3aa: AISGYDRDTQY
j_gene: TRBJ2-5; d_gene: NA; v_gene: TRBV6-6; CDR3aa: ASSLPQGETQY
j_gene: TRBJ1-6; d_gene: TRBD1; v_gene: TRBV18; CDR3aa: ASSPGTDNSPLH
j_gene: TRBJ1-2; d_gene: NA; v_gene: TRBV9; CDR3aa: ASSAGLNYGYT
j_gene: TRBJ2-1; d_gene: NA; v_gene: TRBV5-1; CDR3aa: ASRNDAHNEQF
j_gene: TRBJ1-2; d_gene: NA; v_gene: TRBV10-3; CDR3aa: AHRLLEDGYT
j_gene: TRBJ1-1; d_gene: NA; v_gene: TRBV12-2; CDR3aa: ASRLAQAEMNTEAF
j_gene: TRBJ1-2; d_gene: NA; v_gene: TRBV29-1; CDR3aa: SVTQTGNYGYT
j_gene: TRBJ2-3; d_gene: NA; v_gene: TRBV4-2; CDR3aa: ASSQVFAEGSSTDTQY
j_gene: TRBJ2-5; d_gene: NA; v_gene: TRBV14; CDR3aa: ASSQNYQETQY
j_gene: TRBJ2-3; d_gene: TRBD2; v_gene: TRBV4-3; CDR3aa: ASSLISGGVLDTQY
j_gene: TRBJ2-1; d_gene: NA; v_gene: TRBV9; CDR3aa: ASSVARAPSSYNEQF
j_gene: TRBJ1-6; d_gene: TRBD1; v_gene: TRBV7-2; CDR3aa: ASSLGQGVLPLH
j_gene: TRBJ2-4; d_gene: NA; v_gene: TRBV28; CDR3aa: ASRSRGEAKNIQY
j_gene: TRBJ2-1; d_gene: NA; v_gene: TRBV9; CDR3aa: ASSPSLYNEQF
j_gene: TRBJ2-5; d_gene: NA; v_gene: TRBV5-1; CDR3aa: ASSSRETQY
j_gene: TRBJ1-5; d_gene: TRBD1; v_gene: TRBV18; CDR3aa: ASSPLQGADQPQH
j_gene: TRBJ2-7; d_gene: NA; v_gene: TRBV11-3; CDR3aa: ASSPVYEQY
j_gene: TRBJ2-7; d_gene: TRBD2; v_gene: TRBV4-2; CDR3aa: ASSLEAGGRNEQY
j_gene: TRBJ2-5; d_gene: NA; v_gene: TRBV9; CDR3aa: ASSPMGGELRETQY
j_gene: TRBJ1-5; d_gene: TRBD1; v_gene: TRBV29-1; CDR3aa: SVGGQTSNQPQH
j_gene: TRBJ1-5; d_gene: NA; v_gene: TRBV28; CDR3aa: ASSNFGDQPQH
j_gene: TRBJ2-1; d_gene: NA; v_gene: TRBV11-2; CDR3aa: ASSLLGQTYNEQF
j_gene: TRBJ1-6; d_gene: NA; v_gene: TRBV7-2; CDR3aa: ASSRATPPAPLH
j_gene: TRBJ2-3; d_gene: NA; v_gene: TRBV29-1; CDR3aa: SVEWRTDTQY
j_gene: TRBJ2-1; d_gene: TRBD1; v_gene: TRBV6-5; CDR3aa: ASSYPGTGGYNEQF
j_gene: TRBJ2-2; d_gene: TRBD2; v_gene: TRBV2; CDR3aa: ASDRNSGGANGGELF
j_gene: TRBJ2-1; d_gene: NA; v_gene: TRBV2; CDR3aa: ASSEPPRGAPV
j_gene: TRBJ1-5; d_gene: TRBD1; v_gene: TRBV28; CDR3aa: ASTGQGRGQPQH
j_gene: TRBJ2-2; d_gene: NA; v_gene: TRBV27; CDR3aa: ASTPGGYTGELF
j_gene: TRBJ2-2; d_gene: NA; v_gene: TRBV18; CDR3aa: ASSPIPGDQVTGELF
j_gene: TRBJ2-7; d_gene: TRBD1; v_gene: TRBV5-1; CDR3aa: ASSLGGQDYEQY
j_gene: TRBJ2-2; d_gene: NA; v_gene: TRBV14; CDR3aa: ASSAPPGDGELF
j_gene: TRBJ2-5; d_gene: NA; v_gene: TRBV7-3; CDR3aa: ASSAGLNGAQY
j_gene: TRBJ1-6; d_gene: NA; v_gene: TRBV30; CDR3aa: AWRSGHYNSPLH
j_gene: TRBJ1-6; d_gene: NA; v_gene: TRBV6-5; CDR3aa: ASKPAQGDNSPLH